The present TCR beta chain was sequenced within a study of blood T cell repertoires in COVID-19. Libraries were prepared by immunoSEQ multiplex PCR; TCRdb keeps only in-frame clonotypes and omits some of them. Found here are fewer than 150,000 clones, roughly 84% of them singletons; the top ten hold around an eighth. From germline, CDR1 is SGHDT and CDR2 YYEEEE. The CDR3 runs to 14 residues. V lost 3 bases, J lost 2 bases, and 4 bases stayed unmatched. This rearrangement joins TRBV5-6 to TRBJ2-7, with TRBD2 identical over 8 bases. The receptor was derived from a woman aged 25 to 45 who had recovered from COVID-19. What was sequenced was peripheral blood. The DNA of the CDR3 is TGTGCCAGCAGCTCCCAGACTAGCGCCTACGAGCAGTACTTC. It is translated as CASSSQTSAYEQYF. Full variable domain (outside the CDR3, taken from reference TRBV5-6 and TRBJ2-7): DAGVTQSPTHLIKTRGQQVTLRCSPKSGHDTVSWYQQALGQGPQFIFQYYEEEERQRGNFPDRFSGHQFPNYSSELNVNALLLGDSALYLCASSSQTSAYEQYFGPGTRLTVT.